Described below is a single T cell receptor beta chain sequence and its context. Antigen: not known. This record comes from a study of graft-versus-host responses after intestinal transplantation. Profiling relied on immunoSEQ multiplex PCR, and the TCRdb table lists in-frame clones only, not all of them. In the table there are tens of thousands of clones, about 93% of which are singletons. The germline CDR1 and CDR2 sequences are MDHEN and SYDVKM. Trimming removed 5 bases from V and 5 bases from J, with 9 bases in between. The CDR3 is 13 residues long. The sample consisted of unstimulated CD8+ T cells sorted from spleen or lymph node cells, taken before transplant. The source of this sequence is a human donor who was the organ donor for an intestinal transplant. This chain connects TRBV28 to TRBJ1-4, with a tentative D call TRBD1 (5 bases). The DNA of the CDR3 is TGTGCCAGCAGTGGGGCGTCGAATGAAAAACTGTTTTTT. Its translation is CASSGASNEKLFF.